The rows below give T cell receptor beta chains drawn from one sample of a study of T cells after somatic rescue of genetic block. This table comes from immunoSEQ multiplex PCR, and its TCRdb copy is limited to in-frame clones, with some not included. This table has approximately 67,000 clones, around 92% appearing once. The sequencing sample was made of peripheral blood mononuclear cells (PBMCs). The receptor set was obtained from a man in his forties or fifties. CDR3s include the opening cysteine and the closing phenylalanine or tryptophan. D genes are given only for firm matches.

J | V | D | CDR3
TRBJ2-1 | TRBV7-2 | - | CASTTLTRGMGNEQFF
TRBJ1-2 | TRBV6-5 | TRBD1 | CASSYRTGQGYTF
TRBJ2-5 | TRBV2 | TRBD2 | CASSEGRGSETQYF
TRBJ1-5 | TRBV19 | - | CASSPDGNNQPQHF
TRBJ2-1 | TRBV7-3 | - | CASSLNGALSYNEQFF
TRBJ2-1 | TRBV29-1 | - | CSVVTDNNEQFF
TRBJ2-2 | TRBV2 | - | CASSQGTNTGELFF
TRBJ1-1 | TRBV6-4 | - | CASSASRGQTEAFF
TRBJ2-7 | TRBV7-9 | - | CASSLRDGLPREQYF
TRBJ1-2 | TRBV19 | - | CASSPLRDGYTF
TRBJ2-3 | TRBV10-1 | - | CASSDPRADTQYF
TRBJ2-3 | TRBV4-1 | TRBD1 | CASSQRTGMTDTQYF
TRBJ2-1 | TRBV6-1 | TRBD2 | CASSEHGLAGNEQFF
TRBJ2-2 | TRBV18 | - | CASSPPLRTGELFF
TRBJ1-2 | TRBV7-2 | - | CASSLWQNYGYTF
TRBJ2-1 | TRBV10-3 | TRBD2 | CAIRGGTSGRNEQFF
TRBJ2-7 | TRBV7-3 | TRBD2 | CASSLGASGSYEQYF
TRBJ2-4 | TRBV21-1 | - | CASSKEASGRGTKNIQYF
TRBJ2-7 | TRBV2 | - | CASRVEGGGGHEQYF
TRBJ2-7 | TRBV6-1 | TRBD1 | CASSDRQGSYEQYF
TRBJ2-5 | TRBV7-9 | - | CASSLPQGSEETQYF
TRBJ2-5 | TRBV19 | - | CASSITPQETQYF